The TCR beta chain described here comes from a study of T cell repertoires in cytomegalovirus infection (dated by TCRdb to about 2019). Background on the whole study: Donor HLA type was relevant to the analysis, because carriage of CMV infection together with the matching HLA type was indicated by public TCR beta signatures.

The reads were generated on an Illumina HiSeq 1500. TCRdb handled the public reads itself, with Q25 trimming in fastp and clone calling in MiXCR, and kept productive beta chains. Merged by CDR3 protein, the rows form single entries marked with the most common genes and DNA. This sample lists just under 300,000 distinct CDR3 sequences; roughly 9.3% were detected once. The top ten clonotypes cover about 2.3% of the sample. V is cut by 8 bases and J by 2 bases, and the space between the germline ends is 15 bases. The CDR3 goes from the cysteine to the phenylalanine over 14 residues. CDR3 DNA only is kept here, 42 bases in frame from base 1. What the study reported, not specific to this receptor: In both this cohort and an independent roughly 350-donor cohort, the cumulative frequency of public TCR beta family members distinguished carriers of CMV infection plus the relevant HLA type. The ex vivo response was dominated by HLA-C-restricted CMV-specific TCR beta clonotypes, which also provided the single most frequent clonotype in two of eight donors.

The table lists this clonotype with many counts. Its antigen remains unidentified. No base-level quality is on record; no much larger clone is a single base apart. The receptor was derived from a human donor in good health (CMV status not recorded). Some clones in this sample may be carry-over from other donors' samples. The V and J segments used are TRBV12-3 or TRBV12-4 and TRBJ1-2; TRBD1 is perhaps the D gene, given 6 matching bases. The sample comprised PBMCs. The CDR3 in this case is CASLLQGRNYGYTF. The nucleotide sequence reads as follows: TGTGCCAGCTTGTTACAGGGCCGGAACTATGGCTACACCTTC.